The 5 T cell receptor beta chains in this list originate from one sample, sequenced in a study of CD8+ T cells in alopecia areata (dated by TCRdb to the late 2010s). Library preparation used the immunoSEQ multiplex PCR assay. RNA was extracted from all samples and reverse transcribed into cDNA as template for TCR sequencing. TCRdb carries this immuneACCESS record with in-frame sequences only. Its versions omit some clonotypes, under half of them owing to an unresolved V gene in the studies checked, with the rest unexplained. Present in this sample are 190,000 or so clones, 58% of which were seen just once. The leading ten clones occupy more than 5.5% of the sample. The sample's time point label, in plain terms: 24 weeks on oral tofacitinib. The sample's treatment or condition label, in plain terms: oral pan-JAK inhibitor, 5-10 mg twice daily. The source material was CD4+ T cells sorted from blood, sampled at week 24, from a patient treated with tofacitinib. The receptors come from a human donor with alopecia areata.

J is TRBJ2-5 and V is TRBV28; the D gene is possibly TRBD2 (5 bases). Germline V lookup: CDR1 MDHEN, CDR2 SYDVKM. V lost 5 bases, J lost 7 bases, and 17 bases lay in between. The CDR3 is made up of 14 amino acids. CDR3 in amino acids: CASSLAGAGVTQYF. The CDR3, as DNA: TGTGCCAGCAGTCTGGCAGGCGCCGGGGTGACCCAGTACTTC.

Details on this clone: The sample contains more than one DNA sequence encoding this CDR3. The chain uses TRBV2 and TRBJ2-5; D is unclear. From germline, CDR1 is SNHLY and CDR2 FYNNEI. V lost 6 bases and J 0 bases, leaving 5 bases between the germline ends. The CDR3 contains 12 residues. The CDR3 coding sequence is TGTGCCAGCAGCGCGGACCAAGAGACCCAGTACTTC. Protein sequence: CASSADQETQYF.

Concerning this clone: At one of its ends the junction is not consistent with the germline gene, which may arise from a read error. CDR3 loop: CSARFYYEQYF. The CDR3 DNA sequence: TGCAGTGCTAGGTTTTACTACGAGCAGTACTTT. The rearrangement uses TRBV20-1 and TRBJ2-7, with unresolved D. This CDR3 has 11 amino acids. Germline assignment: CDR1 DFQATT and CDR2 SNEGSKA (reference sequence).

This clone has just one count. The chain joins TRBV5-1 to TRBJ2-7; 14 positions agree with TRBD2. The J segment lost 4 bases and the V segment lost 1 base, leaving 7 bases of the junction unmatched. CDR3 size: 17 residues. Per the germline V gene, CDR1 is SGHRS and CDR2 is YFSETQ. The CDR3 loop reads CASSLRLAGGYWYEQYF. The DNA of the CDR3 is TGCGCCAGCAGCTTGCGACTAGCGGGAGGGTATTGGTACGAGCAGTACTTC. Filled out from reference TRBV5-1 and TRBJ2-7, the complete variable domain reads KAGVTQTPRYLIKTRGQQVTLSCSPISGHRSVSWYQQTPGQGLQFLFEYFSETQRNKGNFPGRFSGRQFSNSRSEMNVSTLELGDSALYLCASSLRLAGGYWYEQYFGPGTRLTVT.

The rearrangement links TRBV29-1 to TRBJ2-5; D is uncertain. CDR1 and CDR2 (germline): SQVTM, ANQGSEA. This CDR3 region has 13 residues. The V end lost 4 bases, the J end lost 1 base, and 10 bases lay between the germline ends. The CDR3 sequence is CSVAPVTQETQYF. For the CDR3, the DNA is TGCAGCGTTGCCCCAGTCACCCAAGAGACCCAGTACTTC. Full variable domain (missing parts from reference TRBV29-1 and TRBJ2-5): SAVISQKPSRDICQRGTSLTIQCQVDSQVTMMFWYRQQPGQSLTLIATANQGSEATYESGFVIDKFPISRPNLTFSTLTVSNMSPEDSSIYLCSVAPVTQETQYFGPGTRLLVL.